This is a list of T cell receptor beta chains from one sample in a study of Graves' ophthalmopathy and Graves' hyperthyroidism. From the multiplex PCR reads, TCRdb called clonotypes with MiXCR, one entry per CDR3 protein. Of some 400,000 distinct CDR3 sequences listed, approximately 16% are singletons. Sequenced sample: peripheral blood. The receptor source for this set is a woman aged 18-29 years with Graves' ophthalmopathy. Each CDR3 is given with its conserved first and last residue. D genes are given only for firm matches. Expanded clones get a size class; other rows say once, few or many, or leave the size out.

NA	TRBD1	TRBV6-2/TRBV6-3	TRBJ2-7	CASSYARTGGFNEQYF	TGTGCCAGCAGTTACGCGAGGACAGGGGGATTCAACGAGCAGTACTTC
many	NA	TRBV4-2	TRBJ2-6	CASRPPRGLSSGANVLTF	TGTGCCAGCAGACCCCCAAGGGGCCTAAGCTCTGGGGCCAACGTCCTGACTTTC
few	NA	TRBV6-1	TRBJ2-1	CASARVYNEQFF	TGTGCCAGCGCAAGGGTTTACAATGAGCAGTTCTTC
many	NA	TRBV10-2	TRBJ2-5	CASSGRGQDTQETQYF	TGCGCCAGCAGCGGGAGGGGACAGGACACCCAAGAGACCCAGTACTTC
many	TRBD1	TRBV7-9	TRBJ1-1	CASSLWTGGNTEAFF	TGTGCCAGCAGCTTATGGACAGGCGGGAACACTGAAGCTTTCTTT
NA	TRBD1	TRBV9	TRBJ1-1	CASGKGQGATEAFF	TGTGCCAGCGGAAAGGGACAGGGCGCAACTGAAGCTTTCTTT
NA	NA	TRBV11-2	TRBJ2-2	CASSLDSLGGELFF	TGTGCCAGCAGCTTAGACAGTCTCGGCGGGGAGCTGTTTTTT
many	NA	TRBV7-2	TRBJ1-1	CASSLQIGTIGEAFF	TGTGCCAGCAGCCTACAGATAGGGACAATCGGTGAAGCTTTCTTT
many	TRBD1	TRBV18	TRBJ1-1	CASAPKPTGTANTEAFF	TGTGCCAGCGCACCTAAGCCAACCGGGACAGCTAACACTGAAGCTTTCTTT
few	TRBD1	TRBV11-2	TRBJ2-7	CASSSIQGTTYEQYF	TGTGCCAGCAGCTCGATACAGGGGACCACCTACGAGCAGTACTTC
many	TRBD2	TRBV6-2/TRBV6-3	TRBJ2-5	CASSARDYTQETQYF	TGTGCCAGCAGTGCCCGGGACTATACACAAGAGACCCAGTACTTC
NA	TRBD2	TRBV6-1	TRBJ2-7	CASSRAGGPYEQYF	TGTGCCAGCAGTCGCGCGGGGGGGCCCTACGAGCAGTACTTC
many	NA	TRBV6-2/TRBV6-3	TRBJ2-6	CASSYALGGAKKAGANVLTF	TGTGCCAGCAGTTACGCCCTTGGGGGGGCAAAAAAGGCTGGGGCCAACGTCCTGACTTTC
many	NA	TRBV29-1	TRBJ2-5	CSAEGGGTQYF	TGCAGCGCCGAGGGCGGAGGGACCCAGTACTTC
many	NA	TRBV28	TRBJ2-7	CASSLSGLAYEQYF	TGTGCCAGCAGTTTGAGCGGGTTGGCCTACGAGCAGTACTTC
many	TRBD2	TRBV6-6	TRBJ2-2	CASSRPSGGSRRVLGELFF	TGTGCCAGCAGCCGCCCTAGCGGGGGGTCCAGACGGGTTCTCGGGGAGCTGTTTTTT
NA	NA	TRBV20-1	TRBJ1-1	CSARRGVVTEAFF	TGCAGTGCTCGGAGGGGGGTCGTCACTGAAGCTTTCTTT
NA	TRBD2	TRBV19	TRBJ2-5	CASSPGTSEGETQYF	TGTGCCAGTAGCCCAGGGACTAGCGAGGGAGAGACCCAGTACTTC
many	NA	TRBV15	TRBJ1-2	CATSRDRTYGYTF	TGTGCCACCAGCAGAGACAGGACCTATGGCTACACCTTC
many	NA	TRBV4-3	TRBJ2-7	CASSQDTRQSYEQYF	TGCGCCAGCAGCCAAGACACGCGACAGTCTTACGAGCAGTACTTC